A selection of T cell receptor beta chains follows, all from one sample in a study of blood T cell repertoires in COVID-19. This table comes from immunoSEQ multiplex PCR, and its TCRdb copy is limited to in-frame clones, with some not included. The data show a few hundred thousand clones, approximately 86% seen once. Sample: peripheral blood. These TCRs come from a woman aged 80 or over with acute or convalescent COVID-19. CDR3s include the opening cysteine and the closing phenylalanine or tryptophan. A D gene is named only where the DNA matches it firmly. Not all rows give a size; the values are once, few, many and, for expanded clones, a class.

D	V	J	size	CDR3	DNA
TRBD2	TRBV7-9	TRBJ2-1	.	CASSLALAGDNEQFF	TGTGCCAGCAGCTTAGCACTAGCGGGGGACAATGAGCAGTTCTTC
.	TRBV7-2	TRBJ1-1	.	CASSFSVNTEAFF	TGTGCCAGCAGCTTTTCAGTTAACACTGAAGCTTTCTTT
.	TRBV29-1	TRBJ1-1	.	CSVAGMSTEAFF	TGCAGCGTTGCGGGGATGAGCACTGAAGCTTTCTTT
TRBD1	TRBV6-5	TRBJ1-2	.	CASKGQDYGYTF	TGTGCCAGCAAAGGACAGGACTATGGCTACACCTTC
.	TRBV9	TRBJ1-3	many	CASSLGLENTIYF	TGTGCCAGCAGCTTGGGCTTAGAAAACACCATATATTTT
TRBD2	TRBV5-4	TRBJ2-1	once	CASSLASGGYNEQFF	TGTGCCAGCAGCCTCGCTAGCGGGGGCTACAATGAGCAGTTCTTC
TRBD1	TRBV7-2	TRBJ2-2	.	CASSLDGTGRNTGELFF	TGTGCCAGCAGCCTAGACGGGACAGGGAGGAACACCGGGGAGCTGTTTTTT
TRBD1	TRBV3-1/TRBV3-2	TRBJ2-7	few	CASSQRQPGTGSSEQYF	TGTGCCAGCAGCCAACGCCAGCCCGGGACAGGGTCCTCCGAGCAGTACTTC
TRBD2	TRBV4-1	TRBJ2-5	.	CASSQVLAGGISQETQYF	TGCGCCAGCAGCCAAGTCCTAGCGGGGGGGATCAGCCAAGAGACCCAGTACTTC
TRBD1	TRBV7-9	TRBJ2-5	few	CASSAPATGKETQYF	TGTGCCAGCAGCGCCCCCGCGACAGGGAAAGAGACCCAGTACTTC
.	TRBV11-2	TRBJ1-2	.	CASSFSRTGNNRYGYTF	TGTGCCAGCAGCTTCTCACGGACCGGGAATAACCGCTATGGCTACACCTTC
.	TRBV6-5	TRBJ1-1	.	CASSHRGKVDTEAFF	TGTGCCAGCAGCCACCGGGGAAAGGTTGACACTGAAGCTTTCTTT
TRBD1	TRBV12-3/TRBV12-4	TRBJ2-3	.	CASRRGRRDTQYF	TGTGCCAGCCGTAGGGGGCGCCGGGATACGCAGTATTTT
TRBD1	TRBV6-2/TRBV6-3	TRBJ1-2	.	CASSSTRDRYTF	TGTGCCAGCAGTTCCACTCGGGACAGGTACACCTTC
TRBD1	TRBV9	TRBJ2-2	.	CASNTAMTGGTGELFF	TGTGCCAGCAACACTGCAATGACAGGGGGCACCGGGGAGCTGTTTTTT
.	TRBV9	TRBJ2-1	.	CASSDVGNEQFF	TGTGCCAGCAGCGACGTCGGGAATGAGCAGTTCTTC
TRBD1	TRBV9	TRBJ1-2	.	CASKRDRGLYGYTF	TGTGCCAGCAAAAGGGACAGGGGGCTCTATGGCTACACCTTC
.	TRBV30	TRBJ1-1	.	CAWSRQRGTEAFF	TGTGCCTGGAGTAGGCAACGGGGGACTGAAGCTTTCTTT
TRBD1	TRBV14	TRBJ2-1	.	CASSQFRDRANEQFF	TGTGCCAGCAGCCAATTCCGGGACAGAGCCAATGAGCAGTTCTTC
.	TRBV2	TRBJ1-1	.	CASTYGPGGINTEAFF	TGTGCCAGCACCTACGGACCGGGGGGTATTAACACTGAAGCTTTCTTT
.	TRBV5-8	TRBJ2-6	.	CASSLIRGSGANVLTF	TGTGCCAGCAGCTTAATTCGAGGCTCTGGGGCCAACGTCCTGACTTTC
.	TRBV3-1/TRBV3-2	TRBJ1-2	.	CASSPGHHYGYTF	TGTGCCAGCAGTCCCGGACACCACTATGGCTACACCTTC
TRBD1	TRBV7-9	TRBJ1-4	once	CASSLAYRQTGVSEKLFF	TGTGCCAGCAGCTTAGCATATCGACAGACAGGGGTTAGTGAAAAACTGTTTTTT
.	TRBV20-1	TRBJ2-1	.	CSATGYNEQFF	TGCAGTGCCACAGGCTACAATGAGCAGTTCTTC
.	TRBV7-9	TRBJ1-1	.	CASSLGVEGGAFF	TGTGCCAGCAGCTTAGGGGTGGAGGGTGGCGCTTTCTTT
.	TRBV24-1	TRBJ2-7	.	CATSDTLDEQYF	TGTGCCACCAGTGATACACTAGACGAGCAGTACTTC
.	TRBV20-1	TRBJ1-3	.	CSASNGYTIYF	TGCAGTGCTTCGAACGGGTACACCATATATTTT